This T cell receptor (beta chain) was identified during a study of blood T cell repertoires in COVID-19. Here immunoSEQ multiplex PCR was the method, and the copy in TCRdb shows in-frame clones only, minus some. The sample includes 150,000 to 200,000 clones, about four fifths of them seen just once. V dropped 5 bases and J dropped 3; count of bases not matched to a gene: 8. Germline V gene sequence: CDR1 MNHEY, CDR2 SVGEGT. This CDR3 has 18 amino acids. This sequence was found in a man aged 60-69 years with active or convalescent COVID-19. This chain uses TRBV6-2 or TRBV6-3 with TRBJ2-2, with 14 bases identical to TRBD2. Sample: peripheral blood. The CDR3 nucleotides read TGTGCCAGCAGTCAACCGGGACTAGCGGGAGTTTACACCGGGGAGCTGTTTTTT. This encodes CASSQPGLAGVYTGELFF.